The clone carrying this TCR beta chain was counted a few times. What it recognizes is unknown. The authors extracted RNA and reverse transcribed it into cDNA as the sequencing template. The table came from immunoSEQ multiplex PCR; TCRdb's copy has only in-frame clones and leaves some out. The repertoire holds some 98,000 clones, with about 64% as singletons. The V gene's germline CDR1 is MNHEY and CDR2 SMNVEV (reference sequence). CDR3 length: 16 amino acids. The germline V and J ends were trimmed by 5 bases and 5 bases, with 18 bases remaining between them. This sample was taken from a study of CD8+ T cells in alopecia areata. Study-wide background: For the treated group, dosing was oral tofacitinib at 5 to 10 mg twice daily.

Study-wide results and limits: When scalp samples are sequenced, resident alphabeta T cells of normal skin are also captured. Scalp clonality dropped significantly under tofacitinib, as did expanded CD8+ top-100 clones.

As to treatment: oral pan-JAK inhibitor, 5-10 mg twice daily. Peripheral blood, together with lesional scalp punch biopsies, was collected from alopecia areata patients. Sample: CD8+ T cells sorted from blood, taken at week 4, from a patient treated with tofacitinib. The receptor comes from a human donor with alopecia areata. The chain combines TRBV27 with TRBJ1-4; TRBD1 might be the D (6 bases). The CDR3: CASSLTRLGGNEKLFF. Written as DNA, the CDR3 is TGTGCCAGCAGTCTGACCCGGTTGGGGGGCAATGAAAAACTGTTTTTT. The whole variable domain, remainder taken from reference TRBV27 and TRBJ1-4, is EAQVTQNPRYLITVTGKKLTVTCSQNMNHEYMSWYRQDPGLGLRQIYYSMNVEVTDKGDVPEGYKVSRKEKRNFPLILESPSPNQTSLYFCASSLTRLGGNEKLFFGSGTQLSVL.